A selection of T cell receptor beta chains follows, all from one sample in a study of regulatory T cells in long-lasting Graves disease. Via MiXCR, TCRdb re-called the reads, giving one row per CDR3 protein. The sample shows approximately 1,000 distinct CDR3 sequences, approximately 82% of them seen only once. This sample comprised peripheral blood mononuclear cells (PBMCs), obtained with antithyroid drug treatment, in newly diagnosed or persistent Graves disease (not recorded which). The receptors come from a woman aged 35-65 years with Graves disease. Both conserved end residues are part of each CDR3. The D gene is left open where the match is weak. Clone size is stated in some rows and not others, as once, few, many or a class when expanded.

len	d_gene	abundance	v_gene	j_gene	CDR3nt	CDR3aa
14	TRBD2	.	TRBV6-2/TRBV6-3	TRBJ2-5	TGTGCCAGCAGTTACGCGACTAGCGGGGGGACCCAGTACTTC	CASSYATSGGTQYF
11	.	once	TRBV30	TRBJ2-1	TGTGCCTGGGGGTCCCTCCTCGAGCAGTTCTTC	CAWGSLLEQFF
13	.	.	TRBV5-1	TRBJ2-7	TGCGCCAGCAGCTTGACAGGGATCTACGAGCAGTACTTC	CASSLTGIYEQYF
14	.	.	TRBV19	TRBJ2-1	TGTGCCAGTAGTAAGCGACAGTGGAACAATGAGCAGTTCTTC	CASSKRQWNNEQFF
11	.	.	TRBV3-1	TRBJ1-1	TGTGCCAGCAGCCTACGGGCTGAAGCTTTCTTT	CASSLRAEAFF
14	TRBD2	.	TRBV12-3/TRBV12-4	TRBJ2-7	TGTGCCAGCAGTTTGAGTAGCGGGGCCCACGAGCAGTACTTC	CASSLSSGAHEQYF
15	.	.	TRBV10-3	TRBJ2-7	TGTGCCATCAGTGAGTCCGAGACAGGCACCTACGAGCAGTACTTC	CAISESETGTYEQYF
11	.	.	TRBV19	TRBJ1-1	TGTGCCAGTACGGGAAGGACTGAAGCTTTCTTT	CASTGRTEAFF
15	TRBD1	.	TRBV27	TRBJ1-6	TGTGCCAGCAGTAGACCGACAGGGATCAGTTCACCCCTCCACTTT	CASSRPTGISSPLHF
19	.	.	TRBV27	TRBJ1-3	TGTGCCAGCAGTCCCCGGTCTTGGGGGACGAGTAGGGTCGAAAACACCATATATTTT	CASSPRSWGTSRVENTIYF
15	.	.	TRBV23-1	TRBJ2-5	TGCGCCAGCAGTCAAGAAAACCGGGCTCAAGAGACCCAGTACTTC	CASSQENRAQETQYF
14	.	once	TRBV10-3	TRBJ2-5	TGTGCCATCAGTGAGCGTAGGAACCAAGAGACCCAGTACTTC	CAISERRNQETQYF
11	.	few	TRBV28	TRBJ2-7	TGTGCCAGCAGTTTTTCCTACGAGCAGTACTTC	CASSFSYEQYF
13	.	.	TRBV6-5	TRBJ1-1	TGTGCCAGCAGTTACGATTCCGGGGCCGGAATGGTCTTT	CASSYDSGAGMVF
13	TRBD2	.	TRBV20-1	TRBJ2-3	TGCAGTGCTAGCGGGGGGGAGGTTGGTACGCAGTATTTT	CSASGGEVGTQYF
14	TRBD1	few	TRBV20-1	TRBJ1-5	TGCAGTGCTAGAGAACCGACAGGGCATCAGCCCCAGCATTTT	CSAREPTGHQPQHF
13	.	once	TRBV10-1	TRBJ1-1	TGCGCTGTCCCGACCGTGATGAACACTGAAGCTTTCTTT	CAVPTVMNTEAFF
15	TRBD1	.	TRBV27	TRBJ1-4	TGTGCCAGCAGTTCCGGACAGGCGGGCTTTGAAAAACTGTTTTTT	CASSSGQAGFEKLFF
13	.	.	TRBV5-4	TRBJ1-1	TGTGCCAGCAGCTTGGGAAGGACTGATGAAGCTTTCTTT	CASSLGRTDEAFF
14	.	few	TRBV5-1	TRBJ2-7	TGCGCCAGCAGCTTGGACGGGGACCGGTACGAGCAGTACTTC	CASSLDGDRYEQYF
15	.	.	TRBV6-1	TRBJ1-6	TGTGCCACCCAGGGTGGGGGGGCTAATTATTCACCCCTCCACTTT	CATQGGGANYSPLHF
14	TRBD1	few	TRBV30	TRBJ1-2	TGTGCCTGGAGGCGGGACAGAGCTAACTATGGCTACACCTTC	CAWRRDRANYGYTF
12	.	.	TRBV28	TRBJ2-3	TGTGCCAGCAGTACCGACACAGATACGCAGTATTTT	CASSTDTDTQYF
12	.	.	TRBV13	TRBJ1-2	TGTGCCAGCAGCAGGGATTACCATGGCTACACCTTC	CASSRDYHGYTF
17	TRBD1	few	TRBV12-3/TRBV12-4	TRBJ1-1	TGTGCCAGCAGTTTAGTCGCGACAGGGGTTGGGTGGACTGAAGCTTTCTTT	CASSLVATGVGWTEAFF
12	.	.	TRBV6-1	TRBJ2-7	TGTGCCAGCAGGATACAGGGTTACGAGCAGTACTTC	CASRIQGYEQYF
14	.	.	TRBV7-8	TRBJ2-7	TGTGCCAGCAGCATAGACAGGGAGGCCTACGAGCAGTACTTC	CASSIDREAYEQYF
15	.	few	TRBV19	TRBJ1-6	TGTGCCAGTAGTCCACAGGGAAACTATAATTCACCCCTCCACTTT	CASSPQGNYNSPLHF
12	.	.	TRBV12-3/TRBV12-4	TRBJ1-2	TGTGCCAGCAGTTTCGGACCGGGAGGCTACACCTTC	CASSFGPGGYTF
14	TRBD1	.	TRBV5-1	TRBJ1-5	TGCGCCAATGGACAGGGGGACTACAATCAGCCCCAGCATTTT	CANGQGDYNQPQHF
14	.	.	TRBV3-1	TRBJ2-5	TGTGCCAGCAGCCAAAGGGGGAAGCAAGAGACCCAGTACTTC	CASSQRGKQETQYF
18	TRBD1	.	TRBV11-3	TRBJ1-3	TGTGCCAGCAGCTTAGTTGGGGGAGGACAGGGCTCTGGAAACACCATATATTTT	CASSLVGGGQGSGNTIYF
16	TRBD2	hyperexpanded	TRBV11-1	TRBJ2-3	TGTGCCAGCAGGCTAGGCTCGGGGGGGGCTGGAGATACGCAGTATTTT	CASRLGSGGAGDTQYF
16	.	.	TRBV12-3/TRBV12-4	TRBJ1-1	TGTGCCAGCAGTTTACTGCCCGGGGGCGCGAACACTGAAGCTTTCTTT	CASSLLPGGANTEAFF
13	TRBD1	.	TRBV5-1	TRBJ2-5	TGCGCCAGCAGCCCGACAGGGTACGAGACCCAGTACTTC	CASSPTGYETQYF
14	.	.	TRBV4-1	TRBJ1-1	TGCGCCAGCAGCCAAGGGGGAATGGGCACTGAAGCTTTCTTT	CASSQGGMGTEAFF
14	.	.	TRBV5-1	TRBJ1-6	TGCGCCAGCAGCTTAGGGGCCCCCAATTCACCCCTCCACTTT	CASSLGAPNSPLHF
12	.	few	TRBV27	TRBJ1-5	TGTGCCAGCAGCAAGATCAATCAGCCCCAGCATTTT	CASSKINQPQHF
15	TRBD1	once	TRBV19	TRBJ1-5	TGTGCCAGTAATGGCTCAGGGGGCCCAAATCAGCCCCAGCATTTT	CASNGSGGPNQPQHF
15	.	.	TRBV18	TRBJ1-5	TGTGCCAGCTCACCCCCCGGGGTTGGCAATCAGCCCCAGCATTTT	CASSPPGVGNQPQHF
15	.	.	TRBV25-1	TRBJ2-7	TGTGCCAGCAGTGAATCTGGCGGGGGCATCTACGAGCAGTACTTC	CASSESGGGIYEQYF
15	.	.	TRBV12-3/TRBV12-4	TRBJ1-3	TGTGCCAGCAGTCGCCCGGACCGCTCTGGAAACACCATATATTTT	CASSRPDRSGNTIYF
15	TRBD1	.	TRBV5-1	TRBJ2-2	TGCGCCAGCAGCGACAGACAGGGGAACACCGGGGAGCTGTTTTTT	CASSDRQGNTGELFF
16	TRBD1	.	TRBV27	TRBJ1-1	TGTGCCAGCAGTTTATCGACGGGACAGCTGAACACTGAAGCTTTCTTT	CASSLSTGQLNTEAFF
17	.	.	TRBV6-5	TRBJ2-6	TGTGCCAGCAGTTACTCCGGCGGCCCCCCTGGGGCCAACGTCCTGACTTTC	CASSYSGGPPGANVLTF
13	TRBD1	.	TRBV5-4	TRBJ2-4	TGTGCCAGCAGCATTGGACAGGAAAACATTCAGTACTTC	CASSIGQENIQYF
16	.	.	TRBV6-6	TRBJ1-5	TGTGCCAGCAGTTACCGTACAGGGTTTAGCAATCAGCCCCAGCATTTT	CASSYRTGFSNQPQHF
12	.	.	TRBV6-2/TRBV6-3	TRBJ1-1	TGTGCCAGCAGTTCCCACAAAATTGAAGCTTTCTTT	CASSSHKIEAFF
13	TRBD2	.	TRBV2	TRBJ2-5	TGTGCCAGCACCGGCGGGGGGCGGGAGACCCAGTACTTC	CASTGGGRETQYF
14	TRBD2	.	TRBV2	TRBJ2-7	TGTGCCCTACAGCGGGGGGCGTCCGTCTACGAGCAGTACTTC	CALQRGASVYEQYF
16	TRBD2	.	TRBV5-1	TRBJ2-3	TGCGCCAGCAGCTCACCTAGCGGGAGTTTCACAGATACGCAGTATTTT	CASSSPSGSFTDTQYF
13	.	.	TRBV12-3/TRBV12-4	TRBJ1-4	TGTGCCAGCAGTCCCCAGTTGAATGAAAAACTGTTTTTT	CASSPQLNEKLFF
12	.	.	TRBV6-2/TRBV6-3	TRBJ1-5	TGTGCCAGCAGTTACCAGGGAGGGTCCCAGCATTTT	CASSYQGGSQHF
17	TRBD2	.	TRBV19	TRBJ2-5	TGTGCCAGTAGTATAGATTGGATAGCGGGGGGTTTAGAGACCCAGTACTTC	CASSIDWIAGGLETQYF
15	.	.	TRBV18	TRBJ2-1	TGTGCCAGCTCACCAAGCCGGGGGACCTACAATGAGCAGTTCTTC	CASSPSRGTYNEQFF